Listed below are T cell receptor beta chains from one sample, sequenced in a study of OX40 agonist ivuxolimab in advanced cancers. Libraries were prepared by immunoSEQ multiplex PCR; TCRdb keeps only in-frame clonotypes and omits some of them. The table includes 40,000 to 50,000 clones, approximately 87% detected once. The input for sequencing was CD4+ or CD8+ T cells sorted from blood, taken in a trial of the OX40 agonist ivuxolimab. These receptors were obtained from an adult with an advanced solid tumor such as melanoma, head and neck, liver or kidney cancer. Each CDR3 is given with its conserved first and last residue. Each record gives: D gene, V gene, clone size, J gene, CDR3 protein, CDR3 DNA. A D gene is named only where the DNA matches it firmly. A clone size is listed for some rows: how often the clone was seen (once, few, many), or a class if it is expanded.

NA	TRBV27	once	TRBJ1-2	CASSSPGRGGYTF	TGTGCCAGCAGTTCGCCGGGGCGTGGTGGCTACACCTTC
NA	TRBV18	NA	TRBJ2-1	CASSGDFNYNEQFF	TGTGCCAGCTCGGGGGACTTTAACTACAATGAGCAGTTCTTC
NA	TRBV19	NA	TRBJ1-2	CASSRTGLAGYTF	TGTGCCAGTAGTAGAACAGGGTTGGCTGGCTACACCTTC
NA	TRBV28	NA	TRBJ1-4	CASSSTSTNEKLFF	TGTGCCAGCAGTTCGACGTCAACTAATGAAAAACTGTTTTTT
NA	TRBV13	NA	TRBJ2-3	CASSRKTGSGDTQYF	TGTGCCAGCAGCCGGAAAACAGGGTCGGGTGATACGCAGTATTTT
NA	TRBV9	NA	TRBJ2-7	CASSVGPPIGGIGYEQYF	TGTGCCAGCAGCGTAGGGCCCCCAATCGGTGGGATTGGGTACGAGCAGTACTTC
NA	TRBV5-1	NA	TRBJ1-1	CASRGRGAFF	TGCGCCAGCAGGGGCCGAGGAGCTTTCTTT
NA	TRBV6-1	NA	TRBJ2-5	CASSEIGGETQYF	TGTGCCAGCAGTGAGATTGGGGGAGAGACCCAGTACTTC
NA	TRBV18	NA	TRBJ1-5	CASSPRQENQPQHF	TGTGCCAGCTCACCGAGACAGGAGAATCAGCCCCAGCATTTT
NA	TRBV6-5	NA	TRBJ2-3	CASAVRTSTDTQYF	TGTGCCAGCGCGGTAAGGACTAGCACAGATACGCAGTATTTT
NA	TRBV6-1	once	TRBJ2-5	CASSGPLQETQYF	TGTGCCAGCAGTGGTCCTTTACAAGAGACCCAGTACTTC
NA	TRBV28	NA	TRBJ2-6	CASSFVAQGLLSGANVLTF	TGTGCCAGCAGTTTTGTTGCCCAGGGCCTCCTCTCTGGGGCCAACGTCCTGACTTTC
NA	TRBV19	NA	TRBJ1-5	CASSVGEGRQPQHF	TGTGCCAGTAGCGTCGGGGAGGGACGTCAGCCCCAGCATTTT
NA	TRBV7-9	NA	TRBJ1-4	CASSKGQTATNEKLFF	TGTGCCAGCAGCAAAGGACAGACAGCAACTAATGAAAAACTGTTTTTT
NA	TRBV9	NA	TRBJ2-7	CASSSDVSYEQYF	TGTGCCAGCAGCTCGGACGTTAGCTACGAGCAGTACTTC
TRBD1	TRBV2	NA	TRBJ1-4	CASSQTGTATNEKLFF	TGTGCCAGCAGTCAAACGGGGACAGCAACTAATGAAAAACTGTTTTTT
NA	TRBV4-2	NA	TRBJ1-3	CASSQDGNTIYF	TGTGCCAGCAGCCAAGATGGAAACACCATATATTTT
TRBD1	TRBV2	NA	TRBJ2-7	CASSPGRGSYEQYF	TGTGCCAGCAGCCCCGGCAGGGGGTCTTACGAGCAGTACTTC
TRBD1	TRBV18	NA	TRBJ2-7	CASSTGTGGYEQYF	TGTGCCAGCTCGACCGGGACAGGGGGCTACGAGCAGTACTTC
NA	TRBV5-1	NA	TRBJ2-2	CASSLGVGLGELFF	TGCGCCAGCAGCCTGGGGGTGGGCCTCGGGGAGCTGTTTTTT
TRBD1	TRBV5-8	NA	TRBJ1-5	CASSGQGPNQPQHF	TGTGCCAGCAGCGGACAGGGCCCCAATCAGCCCCAGCATTTT
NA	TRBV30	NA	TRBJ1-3	CAWSVGTAGNTIYF	TGTGCCTGGAGTGTAGGGACGGCTGGAAACACCATATATTTT
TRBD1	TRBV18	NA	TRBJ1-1	CASSTTGTEAFF	TGTGCCAGCTCCACGACAGGGACTGAAGCTTTCTTT
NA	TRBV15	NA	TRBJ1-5	CATSSTGWGNQPQHF	TGTGCCACCAGCAGCACAGGGTGGGGCAATCAGCCCCAGCATTTT
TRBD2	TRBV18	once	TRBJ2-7	CASSPGGVHEQYF	TGTGCCAGCTCACCAGGGGGGGTCCACGAGCAGTACTTC
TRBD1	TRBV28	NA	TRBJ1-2	CASHRQGILYGYTF	TGTGCCAGTCACCGACAGGGAATACTCTATGGCTACACCTTC
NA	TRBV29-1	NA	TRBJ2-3	CSVDGYSTDTQYF	TGCAGCGTTGATGGTTATAGCACAGATACGCAGTATTTT
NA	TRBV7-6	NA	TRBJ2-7	CASSLGQGAEEQYF	TGTGCCAGCAGCTTAGGACAAGGGGCGGAGGAGCAGTACTTC
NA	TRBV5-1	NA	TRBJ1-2	CASSLPDGDGYTF	TGCGCCAGCAGCCTTCCGGACGGGGATGGCTACACCTTC
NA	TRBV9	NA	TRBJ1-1	CASSADSDPVAGNTEAFF	TGTGCCAGCAGCGCGGACTCGGACCCGGTTGCAGGGAACACTGAAGCTTTCTTT
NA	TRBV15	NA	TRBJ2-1	CATKRGAVGYNEQFF	TGTGCCACCAAAAGGGGGGCGGTTGGGTACAATGAGCAGTTCTTC
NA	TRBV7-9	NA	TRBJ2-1	CASSLVGSYNEQFF	TGTGCCAGCAGCTTAGTAGGTTCCTACAATGAGCAGTTCTTC
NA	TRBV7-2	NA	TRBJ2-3	CASSLLTVQTDTQYF	TGTGCCAGCAGCTTATTAACGGTACAGACAGATACGCAGTATTTT
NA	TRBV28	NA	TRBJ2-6	CASRPSGANVLTF	TGTGCCAGCCGCCCCTCTGGGGCCAACGTCCTGACTTTC
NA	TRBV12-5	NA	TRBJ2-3	CASGLGQNTDTQYF	TGTGCTAGTGGTTTGGGACAGAACACAGATACGCAGTATTTT
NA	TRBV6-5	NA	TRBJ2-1	CASKDRLYNEQFF	TGTGCCAGCAAAGACAGGCTATACAATGAGCAGTTCTTC
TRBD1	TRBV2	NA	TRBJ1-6	CASQGQYNSPLHF	TGTGCCAGCCAGGGACAGTATAATTCACCCCTCCACTTT
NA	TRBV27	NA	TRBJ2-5	CASSLTSLGTQYF	TGTGCCAGCAGTTTAACTAGTTTAGGGACCCAGTACTTC
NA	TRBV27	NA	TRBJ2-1	CASSLGISSYNEQFF	TGTGCCAGCAGCTTAGGGATCAGCTCCTACAATGAGCAGTTCTTC
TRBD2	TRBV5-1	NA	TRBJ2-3	CASSQEGGLMADTQYF	TGCGCCAGCAGCCAGGAGGGAGGGTTAATGGCAGATACGCAGTATTTT
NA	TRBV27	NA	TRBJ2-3	CASSLSGATDTQYF	TGTGCCAGCAGTCTTAGCGGAGCCACAGATACGCAGTATTTT
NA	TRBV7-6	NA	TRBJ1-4	CASSPQGWNEKLFF	TGTGCCAGCAGTCCCCAGGGGTGGAATGAAAAACTGTTTTTT
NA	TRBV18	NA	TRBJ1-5	CASSPAGIGNQPQHF	TGTGCCAGCTCACCAGCGGGGATCGGCAATCAGCCCCAGCATTTT
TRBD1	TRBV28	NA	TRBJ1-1	CASSSLAKGGSGEAFF	TGTGCCAGCAGTTCCCTAGCTAAAGGGGGCTCGGGGGAAGCTTTCTTT
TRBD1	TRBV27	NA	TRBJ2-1	CAAAAGGSYNEQFF	TGTGCCGCGGCTGCAGGGGGTTCCTACAATGAGCAGTTCTTC